This T cell receptor (beta chain) originates from a study of cytomegalovirus exposure and HLA in healthy donors. Regarding the study as a whole: Earlier analysis found most TCR beta V segments productive about 90% or about 30% of the time.

PCR primers comprised 60 Vbeta and 13 Jbeta primers. Profiling relied on immunoSEQ multiplex PCR, and the TCRdb table lists in-frame clones only, not all of them. There are roughly 190,000 clones in the sample; 87% occur only once, and 1.3% lies in the top ten. Of note for this clone: Antigen specificity is unknown.

CDR1 and CDR2 (germline): SEHNR, FQNEAQ (reference sequence). The CDR3 loop spans 18 amino acids. V was pared by 5 bases and J by 8 bases, with 18 bases of the junction left unmatched. This receptor was taken from a man younger than 45 in good health and CMV-seronegative. V is TRBV7-9 and J is TRBJ2-4, with TRBD1 matching over 10 bases. The sequenced material came from PBMCs. The CDR3 DNA is TGTGCCAGCAGCCCTCTACGGGACAGGGGACGACAAGGGGACATTCAGTACTTC. Translated, it gives CASSPLRDRGRQGDIQYF.